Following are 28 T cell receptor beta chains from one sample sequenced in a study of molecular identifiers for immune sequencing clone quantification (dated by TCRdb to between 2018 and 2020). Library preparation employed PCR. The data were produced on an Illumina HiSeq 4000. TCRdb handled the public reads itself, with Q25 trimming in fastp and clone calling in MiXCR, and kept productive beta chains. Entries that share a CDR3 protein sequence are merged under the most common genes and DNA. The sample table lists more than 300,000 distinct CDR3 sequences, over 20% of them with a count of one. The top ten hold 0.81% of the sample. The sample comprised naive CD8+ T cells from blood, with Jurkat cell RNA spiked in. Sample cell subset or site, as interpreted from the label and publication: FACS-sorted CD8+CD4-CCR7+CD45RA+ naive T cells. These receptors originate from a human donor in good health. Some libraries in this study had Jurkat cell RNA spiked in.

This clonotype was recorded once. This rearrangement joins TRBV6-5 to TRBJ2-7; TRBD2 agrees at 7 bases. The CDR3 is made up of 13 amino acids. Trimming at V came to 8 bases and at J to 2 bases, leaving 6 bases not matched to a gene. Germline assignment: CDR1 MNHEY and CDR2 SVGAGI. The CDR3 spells CASGAGETYEQYF. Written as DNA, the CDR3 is TGTGCCAGCGGTGCGGGAGAAACCTACGAGCAGTACTTC.

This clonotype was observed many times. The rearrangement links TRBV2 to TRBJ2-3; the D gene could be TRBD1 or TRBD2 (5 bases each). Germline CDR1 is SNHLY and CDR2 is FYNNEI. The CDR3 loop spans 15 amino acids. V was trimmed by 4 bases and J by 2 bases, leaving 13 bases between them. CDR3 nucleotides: TGTGCCAGCAGTGCAGCAGGGAGACTCACAGATACGCAGTATTTT. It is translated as CASSAAGRLTDTQYF.

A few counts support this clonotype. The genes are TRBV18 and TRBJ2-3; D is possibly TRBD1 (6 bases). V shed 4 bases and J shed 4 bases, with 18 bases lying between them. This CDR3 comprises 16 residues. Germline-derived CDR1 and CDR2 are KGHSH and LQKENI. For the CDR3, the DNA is TGTGCCAGCTCACGGGACATCGTCTACGGGGCAGATACGCAGTATTTT. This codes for CASSRDIVYGADTQYF.

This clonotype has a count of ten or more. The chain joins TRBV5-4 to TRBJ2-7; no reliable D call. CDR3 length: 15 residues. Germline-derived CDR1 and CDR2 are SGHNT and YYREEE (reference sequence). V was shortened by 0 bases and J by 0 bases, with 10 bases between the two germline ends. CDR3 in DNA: TGTGCCAGCAGCTTGGGAGAGCAGAGCTCCTACGAGCAGTACTTC. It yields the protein CASSLGEQSSYEQYF.

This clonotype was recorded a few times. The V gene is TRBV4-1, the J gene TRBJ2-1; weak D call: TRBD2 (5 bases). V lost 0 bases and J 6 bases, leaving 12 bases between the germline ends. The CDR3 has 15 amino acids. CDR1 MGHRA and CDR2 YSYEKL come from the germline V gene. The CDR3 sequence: CASSQEGRTANEQFF. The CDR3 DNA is TGCGCCAGCAGCCAAGAAGGCAGGACTGCCAATGAGCAGTTCTTC.

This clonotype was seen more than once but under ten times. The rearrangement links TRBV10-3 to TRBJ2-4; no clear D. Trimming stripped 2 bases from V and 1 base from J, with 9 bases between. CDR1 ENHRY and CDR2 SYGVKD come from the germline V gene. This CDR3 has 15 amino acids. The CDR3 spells CAISEDPFAKNIQYF. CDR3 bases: TGTGCCATCAGTGAGGATCCTTTTGCCAAAAACATTCAGTACTTC.

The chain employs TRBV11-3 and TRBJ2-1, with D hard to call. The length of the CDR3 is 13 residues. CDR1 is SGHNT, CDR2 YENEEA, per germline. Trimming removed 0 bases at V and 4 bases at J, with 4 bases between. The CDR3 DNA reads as TGTGCCAGCAGCTTAGAAAAATACAATGAGCAGTTCTTC. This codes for CASSLEKYNEQFF.

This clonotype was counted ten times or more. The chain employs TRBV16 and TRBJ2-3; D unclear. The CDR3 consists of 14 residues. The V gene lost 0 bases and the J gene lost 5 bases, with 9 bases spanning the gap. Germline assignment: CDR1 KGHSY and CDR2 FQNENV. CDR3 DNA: TGTGCCAGCAGCCAATCAAGTGACGGAGATACGCAGTATTTT. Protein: CASSQSSDGDTQYF.

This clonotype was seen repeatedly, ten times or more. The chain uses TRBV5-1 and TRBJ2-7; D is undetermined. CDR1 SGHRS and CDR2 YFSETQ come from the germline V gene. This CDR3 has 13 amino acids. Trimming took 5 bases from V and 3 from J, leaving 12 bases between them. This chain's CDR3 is CASSPDMVYEQYF. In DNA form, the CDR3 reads TGCGCCAGCAGTCCAGACATGGTCTACGAGCAGTACTTC.

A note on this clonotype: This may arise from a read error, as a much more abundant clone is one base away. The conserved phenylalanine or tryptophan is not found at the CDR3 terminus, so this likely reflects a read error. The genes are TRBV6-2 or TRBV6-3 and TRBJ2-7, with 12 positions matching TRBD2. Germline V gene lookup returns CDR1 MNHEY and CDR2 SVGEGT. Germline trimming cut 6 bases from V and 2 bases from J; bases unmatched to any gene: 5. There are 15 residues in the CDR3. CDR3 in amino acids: CASSPRTSGAYEQYS. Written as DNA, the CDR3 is TGTGCCAGCAGCCCGAGGACTAGCGGGGCCTACGAGCAGTACTCC.

Here the CDR3 reads CASSEEHSGGVTDTQYF. The CDR3 DNA is TGTGCCAGCAGCGAAGAACATAGCGGGGGAGTAACAGATACGCAGTATTTT. This sequence joins TRBV11-3 and TRBJ2-3; TRBD2 matches 9 bases. CDR1 SGHNT and CDR2 YENEEA come from the germline V gene. After removal of 5 bases from V and 3 bases from J, the junction contained 12 bases not matched to a gene. This CDR3 contains 17 residues.

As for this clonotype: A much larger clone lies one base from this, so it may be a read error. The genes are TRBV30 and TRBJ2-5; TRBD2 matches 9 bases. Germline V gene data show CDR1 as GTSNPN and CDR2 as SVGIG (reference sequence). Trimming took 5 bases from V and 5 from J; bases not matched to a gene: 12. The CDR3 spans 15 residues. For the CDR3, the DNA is TGTGCCTGGCAGACTGGCGGGAGGGCCAGCGAGACCCAGTACTTC. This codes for CAWQTGGRASETQYF.

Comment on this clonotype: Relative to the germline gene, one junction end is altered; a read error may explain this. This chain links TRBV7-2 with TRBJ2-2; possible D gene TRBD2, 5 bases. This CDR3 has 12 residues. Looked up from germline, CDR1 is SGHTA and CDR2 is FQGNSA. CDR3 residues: CASGPRAGELFF. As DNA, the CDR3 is TGCGCCAGCGGCCCTAGGGCCGGGGAGCTGTTTTTT.

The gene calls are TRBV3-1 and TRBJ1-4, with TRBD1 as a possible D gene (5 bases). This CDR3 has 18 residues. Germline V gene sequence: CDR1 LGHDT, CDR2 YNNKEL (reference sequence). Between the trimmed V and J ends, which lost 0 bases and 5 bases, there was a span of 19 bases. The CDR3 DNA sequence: TGTGCCAGCAGCCAAGACGAACTAACGGCAGGGACGAATGAAAAACTGTTTTTT. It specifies CASSQDELTAGTNEKLFF. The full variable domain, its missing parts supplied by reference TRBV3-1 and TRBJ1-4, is DTAVSQTPKYLVTQMGNDKSIKCEQNLGHDTMYWYKQDSKKFLKIMFSYNNKELIINETVPNRFSPKSPDKAHLNLHINSLELGDSAVYFCASSQDELTAGTNEKLFFGSGTQLSVL.

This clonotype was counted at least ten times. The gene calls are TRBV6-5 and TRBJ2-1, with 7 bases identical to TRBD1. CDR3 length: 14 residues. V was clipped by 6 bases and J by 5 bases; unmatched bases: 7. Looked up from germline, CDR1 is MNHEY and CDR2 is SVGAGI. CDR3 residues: CASRRTGTDNEQFF. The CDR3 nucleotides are TGTGCCAGCAGACGGACCGGGACAGACAATGAGCAGTTCTTC.

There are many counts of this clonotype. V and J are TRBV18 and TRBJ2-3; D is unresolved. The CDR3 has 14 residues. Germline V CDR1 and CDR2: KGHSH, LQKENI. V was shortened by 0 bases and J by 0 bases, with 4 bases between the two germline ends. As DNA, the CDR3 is TGTGCCAGCTCACCACCGCTCAGCACAGATACGCAGTATTTT. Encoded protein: CASSPPLSTDTQYF.

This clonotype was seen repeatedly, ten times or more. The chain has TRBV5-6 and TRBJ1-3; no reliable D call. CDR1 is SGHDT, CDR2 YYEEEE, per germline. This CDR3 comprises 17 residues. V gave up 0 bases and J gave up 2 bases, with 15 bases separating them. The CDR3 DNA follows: TGTGCCAGCAGCTTGGCCTTAGAGGGTTTGGCTGGAAACACCATATATTTT. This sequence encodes CASSLALEGLAGNTIYF.

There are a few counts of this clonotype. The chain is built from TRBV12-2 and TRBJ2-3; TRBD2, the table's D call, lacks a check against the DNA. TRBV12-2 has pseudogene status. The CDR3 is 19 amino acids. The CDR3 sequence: CASRAPRALAEALWDTQYF. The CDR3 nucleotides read TGTGCAAGTCGCGCCCCCCGGGCACTAGCGGAGGCCCTATGGGATACGCAGTATTTT.

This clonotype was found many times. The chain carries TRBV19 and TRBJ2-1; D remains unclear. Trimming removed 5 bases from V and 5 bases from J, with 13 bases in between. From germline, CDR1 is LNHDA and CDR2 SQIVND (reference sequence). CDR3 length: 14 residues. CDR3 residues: CASSWTNANNEQFF. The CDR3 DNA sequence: TGTGCCAGTAGTTGGACGAATGCTAACAATGAGCAGTTCTTC. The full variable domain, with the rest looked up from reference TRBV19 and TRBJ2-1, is DGGITQSPKYLFRKEGQNVTLSCEQNLNHDAMYWYRQDPGQGLRLIYYSQIVNDFQKGDIAEGYSVSREKKESFPLTVTSAQKNPTAFYLCASSWTNANNEQFFGPGTRLTVL.

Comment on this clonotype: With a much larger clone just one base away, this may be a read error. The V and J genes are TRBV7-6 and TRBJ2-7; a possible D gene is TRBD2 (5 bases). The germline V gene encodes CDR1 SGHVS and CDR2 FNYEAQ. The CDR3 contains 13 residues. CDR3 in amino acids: CASSPDSPYEQCF. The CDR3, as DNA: TGTGCCAGCAGCCCGGACTCGCCCTACGAGCAGTGCTTC.

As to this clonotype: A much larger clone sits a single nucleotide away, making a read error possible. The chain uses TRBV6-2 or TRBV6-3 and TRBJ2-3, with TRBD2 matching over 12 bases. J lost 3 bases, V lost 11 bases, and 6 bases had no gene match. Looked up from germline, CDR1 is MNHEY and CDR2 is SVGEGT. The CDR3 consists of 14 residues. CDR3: CAGSSGGATDTQYF. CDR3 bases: TGTGCCGGCTCTAGCGGGGGGGCAACAGATACGCAGTATTTT.

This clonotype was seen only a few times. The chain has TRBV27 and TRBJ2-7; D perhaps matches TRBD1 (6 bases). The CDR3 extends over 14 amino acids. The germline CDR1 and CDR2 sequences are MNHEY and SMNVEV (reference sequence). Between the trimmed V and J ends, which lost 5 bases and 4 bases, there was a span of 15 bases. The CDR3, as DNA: TGTGCCAGCAGTCCACAGGGAACGACATACGAGCAGTACTTC. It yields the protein CASSPQGTTYEQYF.

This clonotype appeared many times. This chain's CDR3 is CASSHGTTSSYEQYF. CDR3 nucleotides: TGCGCCAGCAGCCATGGGACTACCAGTTCCTACGAGCAGTACTTC. This sequence joins TRBV4-3 and TRBJ2-7; 7 nucleotides match TRBD2. Looked up from germline, CDR1 is LGHNA and CDR2 is YSLEER. The CDR3 has 15 residues. Trimming removed 3 bases from V and 1 base from J; junction bases left unmatched: 6.

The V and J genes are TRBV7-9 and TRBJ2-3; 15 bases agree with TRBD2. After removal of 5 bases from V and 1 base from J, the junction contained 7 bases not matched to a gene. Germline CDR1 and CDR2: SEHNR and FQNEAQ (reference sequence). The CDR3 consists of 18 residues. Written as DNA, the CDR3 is TGTGCCAGCAGCGACGAGGGACTAGCGGGAGGAGGCACAGATACGCAGTATTTT. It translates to CASSDEGLAGGGTDTQYF.

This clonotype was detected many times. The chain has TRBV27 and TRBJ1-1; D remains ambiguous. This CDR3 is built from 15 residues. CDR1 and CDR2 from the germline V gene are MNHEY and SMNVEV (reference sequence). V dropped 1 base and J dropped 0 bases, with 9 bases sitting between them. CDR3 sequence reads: CASSLYGRLNTEAFF. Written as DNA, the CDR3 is TGTGCCAGCAGTTTATATGGGAGACTGAACACTGAAGCTTTCTTT.

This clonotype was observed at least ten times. The CDR3 sequence is CSAHSTDTQYF. In DNA, the CDR3 is TGCAGTGCGCATAGCACAGATACGCAGTATTTT. J is TRBJ2-3 and V is TRBV20-1; D gene unclear. CDR1 and CDR2 (germline): DFQATT, SNEGSKA (reference sequence). CDR3 length equals 11 residues. Deletions cut 6 bases from V and 0 bases from J, with 4 bases between.

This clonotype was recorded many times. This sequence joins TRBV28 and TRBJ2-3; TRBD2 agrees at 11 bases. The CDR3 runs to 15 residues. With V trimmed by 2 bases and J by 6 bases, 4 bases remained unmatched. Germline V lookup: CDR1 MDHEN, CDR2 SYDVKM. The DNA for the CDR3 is TGTGCCAGCAGTTTACTAGCGGGAGGAGGGGATACGCAGTATTTT. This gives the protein CASSLLAGGGDTQYF.

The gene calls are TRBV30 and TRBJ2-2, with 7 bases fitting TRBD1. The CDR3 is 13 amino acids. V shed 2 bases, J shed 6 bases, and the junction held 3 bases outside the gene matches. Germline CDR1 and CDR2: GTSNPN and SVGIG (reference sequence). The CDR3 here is CAWSYRGAGELFF. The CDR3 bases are TGTGCCTGGAGTTACAGGGGCGCCGGGGAGCTGTTTTTT. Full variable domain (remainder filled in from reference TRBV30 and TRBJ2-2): SQTIHQWPATLVQPVGSPLSLECTVEGTSNPNLYWYRQAAGRGLQLLFYSVGIGQISSEVPQNLSASRPQDRQFILSSKKLLLSDSGFYLCAWSYRGAGELFFGEGSRLTVL.